This TCR beta chain was obtained from a study of blood T cell repertoires in COVID-19. Study as a whole: The United States, Italy and Spain were the sources of the acute and convalescent COVID-19 samples. Sources were T cells, B-cell-depleted T cells, or PBMCs; the material itself was cDNA or gDNA.

Per the original data handling: Estimation of nucleated cell counts relied on the amplification of reference gene primers. Some clones are missing from TCRdb's copy, which holds only in-frame ones; the method was immunoSEQ multiplex PCR. The D gene and trimming were derived from the DNA, and the V and J assignments and clone size from that table. The sample contains about 260,000 clones, less than 90% of which appear only once. Sequencing used peripheral blood. The TCR was taken from a man aged 55-75 years who had recovered from COVID-19.

CDR3 DNA: TGTGCCAGTAGTATGGAAAGGCCCGGGACACCGAACACCGGGGAGCTGTTTTTT. Its protein is CASSMERPGTPNTGELFF. The chain recombines TRBV19 with TRBJ2-2; maybe TRBD1 (6 bases). Germline assignment: CDR1 LNHDA and CDR2 SQIVND (reference sequence). This CDR3 contains 18 residues. Deletions cut 3 bases from V and 0 bases from J, with 17 bases between. The full variable domain, with the rest looked up from reference TRBV19 and TRBJ2-2, is DGGITQSPKYLFRKEGQNVTLSCEQNLNHDAMYWYRQDPGQGLRLIYYSQIVNDFQKGDIAEGYSVSREKKESFPLTVTSAQKNPTAFYLCASSMERPGTPNTGELFFGEGSRLTVL.